This T cell receptor beta chain stems from a study of response to subunit inactivated influenza vaccine. Study observations and caveats: The authors offered the suggestion that each seasonal influenza vaccination recruits few new T cells.

The germline gives CDR1 DFQATT, CDR2 SNEGSKA (reference sequence). The length of the CDR3 is 14 residues. V was trimmed by 6 bases and J by 0 bases, leaving 12 bases between them. This clonotype was found a few times. The antigen is unknown. TCRdb reprocessed the RT-PCR reads via MiXCR and lists one record per CDR3 protein. This sample carries 400,000 to 550,000 distinct CDR3 sequences, 25% of them seen once, and the ten largest clones take 1.5% to 2%. Sequences were derived from CD4+ T cells sorted from PBMCs, sampled 4 to 6 days after vaccination. J is TRBJ2-1 and V is TRBV20-1, with a weak D call TRBD2 (5 bases). This clonotype was sampled from a man aged 50 or older who received an inactivated influenza vaccine. The CDR3 sequence: CSAPPGSSYNEQFF. The DNA of the CDR3 is TGCAGTGCCCCCCCGGGGAGCTCCTACAATGAGCAGTTCTTC.